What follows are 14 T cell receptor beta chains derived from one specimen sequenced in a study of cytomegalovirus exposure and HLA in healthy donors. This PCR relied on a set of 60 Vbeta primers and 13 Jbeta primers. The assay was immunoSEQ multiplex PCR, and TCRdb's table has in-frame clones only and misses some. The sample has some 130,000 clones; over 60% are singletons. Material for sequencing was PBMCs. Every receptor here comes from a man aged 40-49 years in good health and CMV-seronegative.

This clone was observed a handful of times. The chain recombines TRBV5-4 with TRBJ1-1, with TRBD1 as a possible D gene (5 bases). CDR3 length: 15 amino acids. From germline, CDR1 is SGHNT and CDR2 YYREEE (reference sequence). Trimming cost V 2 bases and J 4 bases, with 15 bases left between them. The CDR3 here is CASSFSIQGSTEAFF. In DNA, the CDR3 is TGTGCCAGCAGCTTCTCAATTCAGGGAAGCACTGAAGCTTTCTTT.

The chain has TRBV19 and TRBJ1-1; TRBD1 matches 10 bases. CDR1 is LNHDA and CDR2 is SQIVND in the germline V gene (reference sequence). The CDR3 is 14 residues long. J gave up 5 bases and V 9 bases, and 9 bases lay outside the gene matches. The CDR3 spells CASGTTGGLTEAFF. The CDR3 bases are TGTGCCAGCGGAACGACAGGGGGCTTAACTGAAGCTTTCTTT.

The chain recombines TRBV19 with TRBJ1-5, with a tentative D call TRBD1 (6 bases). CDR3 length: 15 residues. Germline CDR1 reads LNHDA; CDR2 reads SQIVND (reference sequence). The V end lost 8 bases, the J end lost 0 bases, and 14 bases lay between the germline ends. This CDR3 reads CASGKGGSSNQPQHF. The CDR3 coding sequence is TGTGCCAGTGGAAAAGGGGGTTCTAGCAATCAGCCCCAGCATTTT.

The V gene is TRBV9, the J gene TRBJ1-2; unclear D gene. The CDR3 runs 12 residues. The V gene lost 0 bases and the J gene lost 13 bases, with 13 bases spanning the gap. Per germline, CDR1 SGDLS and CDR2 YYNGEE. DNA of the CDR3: TGTGCCAGCAGCGTAGGGTTGGGTGAGGGCACCTTC. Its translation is CASSVGLGEGTF. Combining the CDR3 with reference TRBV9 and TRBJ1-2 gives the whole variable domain DSGVTQTPKHLITATGQRVTLRCSPRSGDLSVYWYQQSLDQGLQFLIQYYNGEERAKGNILERFSAQQFPDLHSELNLSSLELGDSALYFCASSVGLGEGTFGSGTRLTVV.

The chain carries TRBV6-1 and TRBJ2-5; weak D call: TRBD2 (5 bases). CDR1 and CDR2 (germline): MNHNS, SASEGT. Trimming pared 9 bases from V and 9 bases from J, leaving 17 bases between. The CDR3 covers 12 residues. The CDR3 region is CASIPTLGAQYF. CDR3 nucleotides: TGTGCCAGTATCCCCACCCTCGGGGCCCAGTACTTC.

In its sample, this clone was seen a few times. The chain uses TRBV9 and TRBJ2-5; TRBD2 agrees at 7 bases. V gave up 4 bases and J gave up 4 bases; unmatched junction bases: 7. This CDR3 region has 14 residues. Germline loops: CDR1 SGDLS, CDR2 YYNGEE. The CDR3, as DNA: TGTGCCAGCAGCTTACGGACTAGTGGAGAGACCCAGTACTTC. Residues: CASSLRTSGETQYF.

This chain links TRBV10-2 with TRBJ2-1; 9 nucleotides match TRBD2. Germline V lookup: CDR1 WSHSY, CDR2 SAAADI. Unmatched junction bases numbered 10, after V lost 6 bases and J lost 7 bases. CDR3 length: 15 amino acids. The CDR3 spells CASRQGASGVNEQFF. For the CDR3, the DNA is TGCGCCAGCAGGCAAGGTGCTAGCGGGGTTAATGAGCAGTTCTTC.

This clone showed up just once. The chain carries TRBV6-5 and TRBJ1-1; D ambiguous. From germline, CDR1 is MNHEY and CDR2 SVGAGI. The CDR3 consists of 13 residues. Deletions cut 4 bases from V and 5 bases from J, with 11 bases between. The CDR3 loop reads CASSLEQWTEAFF. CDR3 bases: TGTGCCAGCAGTTTAGAGCAATGGACTGAAGCTTTCTTT.

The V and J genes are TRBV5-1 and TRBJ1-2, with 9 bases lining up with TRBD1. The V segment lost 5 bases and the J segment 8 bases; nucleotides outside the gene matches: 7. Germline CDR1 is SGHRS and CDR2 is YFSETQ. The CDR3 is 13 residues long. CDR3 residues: CASSPGQGQGYTF. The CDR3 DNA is TGCGCCAGCAGTCCGGGACAGGGCCAAGGCTACACCTTC.

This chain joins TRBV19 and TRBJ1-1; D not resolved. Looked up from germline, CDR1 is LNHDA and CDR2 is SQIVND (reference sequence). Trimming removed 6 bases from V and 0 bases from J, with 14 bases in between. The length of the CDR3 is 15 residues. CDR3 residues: CASRTLTRLNTEAFF. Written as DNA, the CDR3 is TGTGCCAGTAGGACCCTGACACGTTTGAACACTGAAGCTTTCTTT.

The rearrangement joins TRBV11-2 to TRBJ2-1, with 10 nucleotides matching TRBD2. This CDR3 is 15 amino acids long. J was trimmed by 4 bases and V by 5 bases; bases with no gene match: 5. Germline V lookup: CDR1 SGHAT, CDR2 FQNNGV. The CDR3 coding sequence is TGTGCCAGCAGCCCCCGGACTAGCGGTTACAATGAGCAGTTCTTC. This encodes CASSPRTSGYNEQFF.

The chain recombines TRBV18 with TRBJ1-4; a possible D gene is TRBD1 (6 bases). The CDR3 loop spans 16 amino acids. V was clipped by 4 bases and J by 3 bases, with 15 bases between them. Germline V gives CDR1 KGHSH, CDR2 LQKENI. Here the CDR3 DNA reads TGTGCCAGCTCACGAAATCCACAGGGAGCTAATGAAAAACTGTTTTTT. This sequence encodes CASSRNPQGANEKLFF.

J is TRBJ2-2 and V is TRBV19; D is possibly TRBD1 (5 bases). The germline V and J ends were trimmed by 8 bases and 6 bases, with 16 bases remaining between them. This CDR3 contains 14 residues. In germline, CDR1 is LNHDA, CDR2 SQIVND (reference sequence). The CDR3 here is CASSREGSAGELFF. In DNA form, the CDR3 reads TGTGCCAGTTCCAGGGAAGGATCGGCCGGGGAGCTGTTTTTT.

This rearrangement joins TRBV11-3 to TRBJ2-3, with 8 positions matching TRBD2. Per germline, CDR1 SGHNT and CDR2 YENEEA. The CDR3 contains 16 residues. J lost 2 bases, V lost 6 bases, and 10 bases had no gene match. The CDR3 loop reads CASSDGLTSDTDTQYF. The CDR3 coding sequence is TGTGCCAGCAGTGATGGACTGACTAGCGACACAGATACGCAGTATTTT.